The table lists the clone carrying this T cell receptor (beta chain) with a few counts. Its antigen is still unknown. This specimen comes from a study of CD8+ T cells in alopecia areata. As for the study in general: Percentage of affected scalp area was the basis on which treated patients' severity was scored.

The treatment is: oral pan-JAK inhibitor, 5-10 mg twice daily. Sorted populations comprised CD4+ and CD8+ T cells obtained from PBMCs. Whole-study findings and limits: Higher clonality was seen in lesional scalp than in normal scalp, especially in alopecia totalis/universalis. Among patients, TCR sharing was less clear than in mice, a difference possibly due in part to HLA diversity in the patient population.

Sequencing relied on a cDNA template that was reverse transcribed from extracted RNA. Repertoires were generated with immunoSEQ multiplex PCR, while TCRdb's copy carries only in-frame clones and drops some. Counted here are more than 110,000 clones, 50% to 65% occurring once; the ten biggest clones make up 15% to 20%. This sequence was found in a human donor with alopecia areata. The source was CD8+ T cells sorted from blood, collected at week 4, from a patient treated with tofacitinib.

CDR3 DNA: TGTGCCAGCAGCTTGTTCGCGGTCGGGGGGCGAGGAGATACGCAGTATTTT. Its translation is CASSLFAVGGRGDTQYF. The chain employs TRBV7-8 and TRBJ2-3; TRBD2 is a possible D gene (7 bases). This CDR3 has 17 residues. Germline lookup yields CDR1 SGHVS and CDR2 FQNEAQ. V gave up 3 bases and J gave up 5 bases, with 21 bases separating them.